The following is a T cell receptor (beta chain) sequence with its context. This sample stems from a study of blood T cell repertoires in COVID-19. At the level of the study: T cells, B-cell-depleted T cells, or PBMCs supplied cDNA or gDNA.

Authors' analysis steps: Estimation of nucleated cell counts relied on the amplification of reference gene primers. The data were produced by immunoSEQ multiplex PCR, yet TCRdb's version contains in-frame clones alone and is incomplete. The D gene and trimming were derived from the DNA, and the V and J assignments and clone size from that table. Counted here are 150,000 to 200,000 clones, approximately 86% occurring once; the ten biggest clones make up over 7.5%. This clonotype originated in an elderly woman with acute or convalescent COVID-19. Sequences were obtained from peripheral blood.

CDR3 loop: CSAGEGRTEAFF. Written as DNA, the CDR3 is TGCAGCGCCGGGGAGGGCCGAACTGAAGCTTTCTTT. The chain couples TRBV29-1 to TRBJ1-1; D call uncertain. Germline V gives CDR1 SQVTM, CDR2 ANQGSEA. Trimming pared 7 bases from V and 5 bases from J, leaving 14 bases between. The CDR3 covers 12 residues.